The 22 T cell receptor beta chains below come from one sample, sequenced in a study of blood T cell repertoires in COVID-19. Produced via immunoSEQ multiplex PCR; TCRdb's table is partial and in-frame only. The table lists 250,000 to 350,000 clones, approximately 86% of them singletons. Sequenced material: peripheral blood. All receptors derive from a woman aged 45-65 years who had recovered from COVID-19.

The chain links TRBV7-9 to TRBJ2-7; D is unclear. This CDR3 has 13 amino acids. Germline V gene lookup returns CDR1 SEHNR and CDR2 FQNEAQ (reference sequence). Between the trimmed V and J ends, which lost 5 bases and 2 bases, there was a span of 10 bases. CDR3 in amino acids: CASSRRQTYEQYF. Here the CDR3 DNA reads TGTGCCAGCAGCCGGCGGCAGACCTACGAGCAGTACTTC.

This sequence joins TRBV5-1 and TRBJ1-1; TRBD1 is a possible D gene (6 bases). The CDR3 is made up of 14 amino acids. Germline V gives CDR1 SGHRS, CDR2 YFSETQ. Trimming shortened V by 5 bases and J by 0 bases, and 11 bases separated the two germline ends. The CDR3 nucleotides read TGCGCCAGCAGACTCGGACAGCTGAACACTGAAGCTTTCTTT. It specifies CASRLGQLNTEAFF.

The chain recombines TRBV10-3 with TRBJ2-2, with 7 bases that match TRBD2. V lost 6 bases, J lost 4 bases, and 11 bases stayed unmatched. Germline loops: CDR1 ENHRY, CDR2 SYGVKD. The length of the CDR3 is 16 residues. The CDR3 bases are TGTGCCATCAGCGGTGATGGGGGGGAGGTCACCGGGGAGCTGTTTTTT. The encoded protein is CAISGDGGEVTGELFF.

The rearrangement links TRBV7-8 to TRBJ1-6; the D is unclear. In germline, CDR1 is SGHVS, CDR2 FQNEAQ. The CDR3 loop spans 14 amino acids. The germline V and J ends were trimmed by 5 bases and 10 bases, with 15 bases remaining between them. The CDR3 loop reads CASSPDGGLSPLHF. The CDR3, as DNA: TGTGCCAGCAGCCCAGACGGAGGGCTCTCACCCCTCCACTTT.

The chain recombines TRBV7-6 with TRBJ2-4, with D maybe TRBD2 (5 bases). Trimming shortened V by 1 base and J by 2 bases, and 15 bases separated the two germline ends. The CDR3 consists of 17 residues. Germline CDR1 and CDR2: SGHVS and FNYEAQ. In nucleotides, the CDR3 is TGTGCCAGCAGCTTAGTAGGCGGGCCAAGGCCCAAAAACATTCAGTACTTC. It specifies CASSLVGGPRPKNIQYF.

The chain joins TRBV7-2 to TRBJ2-1, with 8 bases matching TRBD1. This CDR3 has 14 amino acids. Trimming took 3 bases from V and 7 from J; bases not matched to a gene: 5. Germline CDR1 reads SGHTA; CDR2 reads FQGNSA. The CDR3 region is CASSFSGGGNEQFF. In nucleotides, the CDR3 is TGTGCCAGCAGCTTTTCAGGGGGCGGGAATGAGCAGTTCTTC. The full variable domain, its missing parts supplied by reference TRBV7-2 and TRBJ2-1, is GAGVSQSPSNKVTEKGKDVELRCDPISGHTALYWYRQSLGQGLEFLIYFQGNSAPDKSGLPSDRFSAERTGGSVSTLTIQRTQQEDSAVYLCASSFSGGGNEQFFGPGTRLTVL.

The rearrangement uses TRBV4-2 and TRBJ2-5; possible D gene TRBD2, 6 bases. The germline V gene has CDR1 LGHNA and CDR2 YNFKEQ. V was cut by 4 bases and J by 3 bases, with 21 bases left in between. This CDR3 has 17 amino acids. The CDR3, as DNA: TGTGCCAGCAGCCCGGGGACTGTCCCCGTCCAAAAAGAGACCCAGTACTTC. Its translation is CASSPGTVPVQKETQYF.

J is TRBJ2-1 and V is TRBV20-1; possible D gene TRBD2, 5 bases. The CDR3 is 11 residues long. Germline-derived CDR1 and CDR2 are DFQATT and SNEGSKA (reference sequence). CDR3 region: CSAPRRSEQFF. CDR3 in DNA: TGCAGCGCGCCGAGGAGGAGTGAGCAGTTCTTC.

The chain carries TRBV30 and TRBJ1-5; 7 nucleotides agree with TRBD1. Trimming took 0 bases from V and 8 from J; bases not matched to a gene: 13. Germline CDR1 reads GTSNPN; CDR2 reads SVGIG (reference sequence). CDR3 length: 16 amino acids. The CDR3 here is CAWSVPRSRGVEPQHF. Here the CDR3 DNA reads TGTGCCTGGAGTGTACCTCGAAGCAGGGGGGTCGAGCCCCAGCATTTT.

In its sample, this clone was seen once. The gene calls are TRBV19 and TRBJ2-3; 8 bases line up with TRBD1. With 6 bases clipped from V and 6 bases from J, the junction kept 11 bases outside the gene matches. The CDR3 is made up of 15 amino acids. Germline CDR1 is LNHDA and CDR2 is SQIVND (reference sequence). The CDR3 spells CASRPRQGTLDTQYF. In DNA form, the CDR3 reads TGTGCCAGTAGACCCCGACAGGGGACTCTCGATACGCAGTATTTT.

This chain connects TRBV19 to TRBJ1-5; possibly TRBD1 for D (5 bases). CDR3 length: 14 amino acids. Germline V CDR1 and CDR2: LNHDA, SQIVND (reference sequence). V dropped 1 base and J dropped 1 base, with 5 bases sitting between them. The CDR3 sequence: CASSIGQSNQPQHF. The CDR3 DNA reads TGTGCCAGTAGTATAGGACAGAGCAATCAGCCCCAGCATTTT.

The rearrangement links TRBV4-1 to TRBJ1-1; tentative D call: TRBD1 (6 bases). Germline assignment: CDR1 MGHRA and CDR2 YSYEKL. V was cut by 6 bases and J by 4 bases, with 15 bases left in between. The CDR3 extends over 14 amino acids. CDR3 in amino acids: CASRGALRGTEAFF. The CDR3 DNA sequence: TGCGCCAGCAGGGGGGCCCTCCGGGGCACTGAAGCTTTCTTT.

This clone came up a few times. J is TRBJ2-5 and V is TRBV13, with D tentatively TRBD2 (5 bases). The CDR3 runs 16 residues. V was clipped by 0 bases and J by 4 bases, with 15 bases between them. CDR1 and CDR2 from the germline V gene are PRHDT and FYEKMQ (reference sequence). The CDR3 sequence: CASSLGRGRMGETQYF. The CDR3 DNA reads TGTGCCAGCAGCTTAGGCCGGGGAAGGATGGGAGAGACCCAGTACTTC.

The CDR3 sequence is CASSKRGQGRRGTEAFF. CDR3 DNA sequence: TGTGCCAGCAGCAAGAGGGGACAGGGCCGACGGGGCACTGAAGCTTTCTTT. The chain combines TRBV21-1 with TRBJ1-1; the DNA was not used to check the table's D call, TRBD1. TRBV21-1 is a recognized pseudogene. The CDR3 is 17 residues long.

This clone has only a few counts. The chain is built from TRBV9 and TRBJ1-1, with TRBD1 matching 10 bases. The ends lost 3 bases at V and 5 bases at J; junction bases unmatched: 7. The CDR3 runs to 15 residues. CDR1 is SGDLS, CDR2 YYNGEE, per germline. The CDR3 DNA follows: TGTGCCAGCAGCGCCCGGGACAGGGGAGGAACTGAAGCTTTCTTT. Its protein product is CASSARDRGGTEAFF. Variable domain in full (rest from reference TRBV9 and TRBJ1-1): DSGVTQTPKHLITATGQRVTLRCSPRSGDLSVYWYQQSLDQGLQFLIQYYNGEERAKGNILERFSAQQFPDLHSELNLSSLELGDSALYFCASSARDRGGTEAFFGQGTRLTVV.

In nucleotides, the CDR3 is TGTGCCAGCCGGGAGCCCCTTAATCAGCCCCAGCATTTT. This codes for CASREPLNQPQHF. This rearrangement joins TRBV28 to TRBJ1-5, with D unresolved. CDR1 and CDR2 from the germline V gene are MDHEN and SYDVKM. V gave up 8 bases and J gave up 4 bases, with 12 bases separating them. The CDR3 sequence is 13 residues long. Using reference TRBV28 and TRBJ1-5 for the parts outside the CDR3, the full variable domain is DVKVTQSSRYLVKRTGEKVFLECVQDMDHENMFWYRQDPGLGLRLIYFSYDVKMKEKGDIPEGYSVSREKKERFSLILESASTNQTSMYLCASREPLNQPQHFGDGTRLSIL.

The genes are TRBV12-3 or TRBV12-4 and TRBJ1-1; 7 bases agree with TRBD1. The length of the CDR3 is 13 residues. Trimming removed 5 bases from V and 5 bases from J; junction bases left unmatched: 5. DNA for the CDR3: TGTGCCAGCAGTCCACAGGGGATTACTGAAGCTTTCTTT. Translating gives CASSPQGITEAFF.

The gene calls are TRBV15 and TRBJ2-7; 9 bases line up with TRBD1. Germline CDR1 is LNHNV and CDR2 is YYDKDF (reference sequence). The CDR3 has 16 residues. After removal of 8 bases from V and 3 bases from J, the junction contained 14 bases not matched to a gene. The CDR3 bases are TGTGCCACCGCGTTCGTTCGGACAGGGGCTTTCTACGAGCAGTACTTC. This gives the protein CATAFVRTGAFYEQYF.

V is TRBV5-1 and J is TRBJ1-2; D gene unclear. CDR3 length: 16 residues. Germline values: CDR1 SGHRS, CDR2 YFSETQ. Trimming left V 4 bases short and J 7 bases short, with 23 bases between. CDR3 bases: TGCGCCAGCAGCCCGCGAACGGGTTACCCTTCTCGTGGCTACACCTTC. Its translation: CASSPRTGYPSRGYTF. Full variable domain (missing parts from reference TRBV5-1 and TRBJ1-2): KAGVTQTPRYLIKTRGQQVTLSCSPISGHRSVSWYQQTPGQGLQFLFEYFSETQRNKGNFPGRFSGRQFSNSRSEMNVSTLELGDSALYLCASSPRTGYPSRGYTFGSGTRLTVV.

This clone was seen only a few times. This chain connects TRBV7-9 to TRBJ1-1; D unclear. Germline V gene data show CDR1 as SEHNR and CDR2 as FQNEAQ (reference sequence). This CDR3 is 14 amino acids long. V was shortened by 5 bases and J by 2 bases, with 12 bases between the two germline ends. In nucleotides, the CDR3 is TGTGCCAGCAGCCCGATCGGGAGTAACACTGAAGCTTTCTTT. Translated, it gives CASSPIGSNTEAFF.

This clone was picked up one time. The chain recombines TRBV28 with TRBJ1-2, with 9 bases that match TRBD1. Germline loops: CDR1 MDHEN, CDR2 SYDVKM. The junction had 5 bases not matched to a gene; V was cut back by 11 bases and J by 1 base. The CDR3 runs to 13 residues. CDR3 DNA: TGTGCCGGACAGGGGCCATTTAACTATGGCTACACCTTC. This encodes CAGQGPFNYGYTF.

The V call is TRBV9, the J call TRBJ1-3; a weak D match, TRBD1 (6 bases). V dropped 4 bases and J dropped 0 bases, with 8 bases sitting between them. Germline CDR1 is SGDLS and CDR2 is YYNGEE. The CDR3 spans 14 residues. The CDR3 DNA is TGTGCCAGCAGCCGGGACACCTCTGGAAACACCATATATTTT. It is translated as CASSRDTSGNTIYF.